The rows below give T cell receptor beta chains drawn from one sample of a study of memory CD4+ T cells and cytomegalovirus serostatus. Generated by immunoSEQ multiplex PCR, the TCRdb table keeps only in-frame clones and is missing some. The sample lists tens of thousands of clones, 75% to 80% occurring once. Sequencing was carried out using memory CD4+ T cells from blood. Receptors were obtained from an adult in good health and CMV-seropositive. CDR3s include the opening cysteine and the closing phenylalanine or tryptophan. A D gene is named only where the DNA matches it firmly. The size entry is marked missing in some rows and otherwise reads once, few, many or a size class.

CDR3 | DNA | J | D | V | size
CASSWGGGPNEQFF | TGCGCCAGCAGCTGGGGGGGCGGCCCAAATGAGCAGTTCTTC | TRBJ2-1 | - | TRBV5-1 | -
CASSPDRQIYEQYF | TGCGCCAGCAGCCCCGACAGGCAGATCTACGAGCAGTACTTC | TRBJ2-7 | - | TRBV5-1 | -
CASSSSGAGGRETQYF | TGTGCCAGCTCATCTAGCGGCGCGGGAGGCCGCGAGACCCAGTACTTC | TRBJ2-5 | TRBD2 | TRBV18 | -
CASSQSCLQPQHF | TGCGCCAGCAGTCAGTCCTGTTTGCAGCCCCAGCATTTT | TRBJ1-5 | - | TRBV23-1 | -
CAWRDLEGLAGVYDTYEQYF | TGTGCCTGGAGGGATTTAGAGGGACTAGCGGGAGTTTATGACACCTACGAGCAGTACTTC | TRBJ2-7 | TRBD2 | TRBV30 | -
CASSTYHYEQYF | TGTGCCAGCAGCACATACCACTACGAGCAGTACTTC | TRBJ2-7 | - | TRBV7-2 | -
CASSVLNEKLFF | TGTGCCAGCAGTGTACTAAATGAAAAACTGTTTTTT | TRBJ1-4 | - | TRBV2 | -
CASSGSGLAALRQFF | TGTGCCAGTAGTGGCTCGGGACTAGCGGCCCTCCGGCAGTTCTTC | TRBJ2-1 | TRBD2 | TRBV19 | -
CASSEVVRQGLEQFF | TGTGCCAGCAGTGAAGTCGTCCGACAGGGCCTTGAGCAGTTCTTC | TRBJ2-1 | TRBD1 | TRBV6-1 | -
CASSPGPHLQETQYF | TGTGCCAGCAGCCCGGGACCCCACCTCCAAGAGACCCAGTACTTC | TRBJ2-5 | - | TRBV11-2 | -
CASSPSSGEKGYGYTF | TGTGCCAGCAGCCCTTCCTCCGGGGAAAAGGGCTATGGCTACACCTTC | TRBJ1-2 | - | TRBV11-2 | -
CASSEGNSGETQYF | TGCGCCAGCAGCGAGGGCAATTCGGGGGAGACCCAGTACTTC | TRBJ2-5 | - | TRBV5-1 | -
CASSSSGREETQYF | TGTGCCAGCAGCTCGAGCGGGAGGGAAGAGACCCAGTACTTC | TRBJ2-5 | TRBD2 | TRBV5-4 | -
CASSSQGRGTGELFF | TGTGCCAGCAGTTCACAGGGAAGGGGAACCGGGGAGCTGTTTTTT | TRBJ2-2 | - | TRBV2 | -
CASSLMGGRETQYF | TGTGCCAGCAGCTTGATGGGGGGGAGGGAGACCCAGTACTTC | TRBJ2-5 | TRBD2 | TRBV5-6 | few
CASSRGLSGNTIYF | TGTGCCAGCAGCAGGGGGCTCTCTGGAAACACCATATATTTT | TRBJ1-3 | TRBD1 | TRBV7-9 | -
CASSLPGVRGYTF | TGTGCCAGCAGCCTCCCAGGGGTGAGAGGCTACACCTTC | TRBJ1-2 | - | TRBV5-4 | -
CASSLTSANTQYF | TGTGCCAGCAGTTTGACTAGCGCAAATACGCAGTATTTT | TRBJ2-3 | TRBD2 | TRBV28 | -
CASSAGLAGVEETQYF | TGTGCCAGCAGCGCGGGACTAGCGGGAGTTGAGGAGACCCAGTACTTC | TRBJ2-5 | TRBD2 | TRBV9 | -
CAWSVPSGSPGTDTQYF | TGTGCCTGGAGTGTCCCTTCCGGGTCTCCTGGCACAGATACGCAGTATTTT | TRBJ2-3 | - | TRBV30 | -
CASSTRGSSSTDTQYF | TGTGCCAGCAGCACCCGGGGGTCAAGTAGCACAGATACGCAGTATTTT | TRBJ2-3 | - | TRBV7-9 | -
CASSPAGTLYTEAFF | TGTGCCAGCTCACCCGCCGGGACCTTATACACTGAAGCTTTCTTT | TRBJ1-1 | - | TRBV18 | -
CASSLQGRGYTF | TGTGCCAGCAGTTTACAGGGGCGAGGCTACACCTTC | TRBJ1-2 | - | TRBV28 | -
CASSQGRFSGNTIYF | TGCGCCAGCAGCCAAGGACGGTTCTCTGGAAACACCATATATTTT | TRBJ1-3 | - | TRBV4-1 | -
CASSARGGRGGTDTQYF | TGTGCCAGCAGCGCCCGAGGCGGGAGGGGGGGCACAGATACGCAGTATTTT | TRBJ2-3 | TRBD2 | TRBV9 | -
CASDVDSLPQETQYF | TGTGCCAGCGATGTTGACTCTCTCCCGCAAGAGACCCAGTACTTC | TRBJ2-5 | - | TRBV6-1 | -
CASRGEAYNEQFF | TGTGCCAGCAGGGGTGAAGCTTACAATGAGCAGTTCTTC | TRBJ2-1 | - | TRBV6-1 | -
CASSLRDRVGNTIYF | TGTGCCAGCAGCTTAAGGGACAGGGTTGGAAACACCATATATTTT | TRBJ1-3 | TRBD1 | TRBV5-6 | -
CASMARENTGELFF | TGTGCCAGCATGGCTAGGGAGAACACCGGGGAGCTGTTTTTT | TRBJ2-2 | - | TRBV2 | -
CASSAGEGLSNEKLFF | TGTGCCAGCAGCGCCGGGGAGGGGCTTTCTAATGAAAAACTGTTTTTT | TRBJ1-4 | - | TRBV9 | -
CASSLNRGSDNQPQHF | TGTGCCAGCAGTTTGAACAGGGGCTCCGACAATCAGCCCCAGCATTTT | TRBJ1-5 | TRBD1 | TRBV28 | once
CASSQRTANTGELFF | TGTGCCAGCAGTCAAAGAACCGCGAACACCGGGGAGCTGTTTTTT | TRBJ2-2 | - | TRBV6-6 | -
CASSSRVMNTEAFF | TGTGCCAGCAGCTCCCGCGTAATGAACACTGAAGCTTTCTTT | TRBJ1-1 | - | TRBV7-2 | -
CASSGERGGHGYTF | TGTGCCAGCAGTGGGGAGCGGGGAGGTCATGGCTACACCTTC | TRBJ1-2 | - | TRBV6-1 | medium-sized
CASSLGASGSVAYEQYF | TGTGCCAGCAGCTTAGGGGCTAGCGGGAGTGTCGCCTACGAGCAGTACTTC | TRBJ2-7 | TRBD2 | TRBV11-3 | -
CASSLSWGQTQETQYF | TGTGCCAGCAGCTTATCCTGGGGACAGACCCAAGAGACCCAGTACTTC | TRBJ2-5 | TRBD1 | TRBV7-2 | few
CASSTQLKRGPEQFF | TGTGCCAGCAGCACTCAATTAAAGCGGGGTCCTGAGCAGTTCTTC | TRBJ2-1 | TRBD2 | TRBV7-2 | -
CASSLLAGSYNEQFF | TGTGCCAGCAGCTTATTGGCAGGCTCCTACAATGAGCAGTTCTTC | TRBJ2-1 | - | TRBV7-6 | -
CASSSTLGAGELFF | TGTGCCAGCAGCTCGACCCTCGGGGCCGGGGAGCTGTTTTTT | TRBJ2-2 | - | TRBV7-7 | -
CSVVAGYEQYF | TGCAGCGTTGTTGCGGGCTACGAGCAGTACTTC | TRBJ2-7 | - | TRBV29-1 | -
CASASRQIHRNSNQPQHF | TGTGCCAGTGCGTCTAGACAGATCCACCGCAATAGCAATCAGCCCCAGCATTTT | TRBJ1-5 | - | TRBV19 | -
CASSLNVYTDTQYF | TGTGCCAGCAGCTTAAATGTTTACACAGATACGCAGTATTTT | TRBJ2-3 | - | TRBV11-2 | -